The 10 T cell receptor beta chains reported below all come from one sample, sequenced in a study of cytomegalovirus exposure and HLA in healthy donors. This PCR relied on a set of 60 Vbeta primers and 13 Jbeta primers. Only in-frame clones appear in the TCRdb table, and some are missing; sequencing was by immunoSEQ multiplex PCR. This table holds fewer than 100,000 clones, roughly 75% found once. Sample: PBMCs. The source of these receptors is a woman aged 55 to 70 in good health and CMV-seronegative.

This chain links TRBV7-9 with TRBJ2-7; tentatively, D is TRBD2 (6 bases). The germline gives CDR1 SEHNR, CDR2 FQNEAQ (reference sequence). Between the trimmed V and J ends, which lost 5 bases and 6 bases, there was a span of 14 bases. The CDR3 is 13 residues long. CDR3 region: CASSPQVGGEQYF. The CDR3 nucleotides read TGTGCCAGCAGCCCGCAGGTCGGGGGCGAGCAGTACTTC.

The genes are TRBV7-8 and TRBJ2-5; D remains unclear. Trimming pared 1 base from V and 7 bases from J, leaving 16 bases between. Germline V lookup: CDR1 SGHVS, CDR2 FQNEAQ. The CDR3 is 15 amino acids. The CDR3 DNA reads TGTGCCAGCAGCTTAGGAGTGCCTAGTGAGCGGACCCAGTACTTC. Amino acids: CASSLGVPSERTQYF.

The V gene is TRBV5-1, the J gene TRBJ1-4, with 9 bases that match TRBD1. The CDR3 consists of 15 residues. Germline loops: CDR1 SGHRS, CDR2 YFSETQ. V dropped 5 bases and J dropped 3; count of bases not matched to a gene: 5. The CDR3 nucleotides are TGCGCCAGCAGGCTACAGGGGGCGGCTAATGAAAAACTGTTTTTT. Amino acid sequence: CASRLQGAANEKLFF.

The J gene is TRBJ1-1, the V gene TRBV19; 7 bases map to TRBD1. Germline CDR1 is LNHDA and CDR2 is SQIVND (reference sequence). Trimming cost V 6 bases and J 1 base; bases outside gene matches: 5. The CDR3 extends over 14 amino acids. The CDR3 reads CASRLRDRNTEAFF. The CDR3 DNA sequence: TGTGCCAGTAGACTACGGGACAGGAACACTGAAGCTTTCTTT.

The V gene is TRBV29-1, the J gene TRBJ2-2, with D possibly TRBD2 on 5 matching bases. This CDR3 region has 12 residues. Between the trimmed V and J ends, which lost 8 bases and 4 bases, there was a span of 11 bases. The germline CDR1 and CDR2 sequences are SQVTM and ANQGSEA. The CDR3 nucleotides read TGCAGCTGGGAGTTAATCACCGGGGAGCTGTTTTTT. Translating it yields CSWELITGELFF.

This clone came up once. The rearrangement joins TRBV27 to TRBJ1-6, with D maybe TRBD1 (6 bases). V shed 3 bases and J shed 11 bases, with 29 bases lying between them. CDR1 MNHEY and CDR2 SMNVEV come from the germline V gene (reference sequence). CDR3 length: 19 amino acids. The CDR3 sequence is CASSLERFGGQGVRAPLHF. As DNA, the CDR3 is TGTGCCAGCAGTTTGGAGCGGTTCGGGGGGCAAGGGGTCCGAGCACCCCTCCACTTT.

The CDR3 DNA reads as TGTGCCAGCAGTTTGTCCAGACTCCAAGAGACCCAGTACTTC. Translated: CASSLSRLQETQYF. The chain couples TRBV28 to TRBJ2-5; D ambiguous. The ends were cut back, 3 bases at V and 1 base at J, with 9 bases in the middle. The CDR3 has 14 residues. CDR1 is MDHEN and CDR2 is SYDVKM in the germline V gene. The whole variable domain, filled in from reference TRBV28 and TRBJ2-5, reads DVKVTQSSRYLVKRTGEKVFLECVQDMDHENMFWYRQDPGLGLRLIYFSYDVKMKEKGDIPEGYSVSREKKERFSLILESASTNQTSMYLCASSLSRLQETQYFGPGTRLLVL.

CDR3 DNA sequence: TGTGCCAGCAGCTTGAGCGGGGGGGCCTTAGAGACCCAGTACTTC. Translated, it gives CASSLSGGALETQYF. V usage is TRBV7-2 and J usage is TRBJ2-5, with 10 nucleotides matching TRBD2. V shed 3 bases, J shed 4 bases, and the junction held 5 bases outside the gene matches. Germline assignment: CDR1 SGHTA and CDR2 FQGNSA. The CDR3 extends over 15 amino acids. Full variable domain (outside the CDR3, taken from reference TRBV7-2 and TRBJ2-5): GAGVSQSPSNKVTEKGKDVELRCDPISGHTALYWYRQSLGQGLEFLIYFQGNSAPDKSGLPSDRFSAERTGGSVSTLTIQRTQQEDSAVYLCASSLSGGALETQYFGPGTRLLVL.

V gene TRBV29-1 combines with J gene TRBJ2-1; possible D gene TRBD1, 5 bases. There are 12 residues in the CDR3. Trimming removed 6 bases at V and 6 bases at J, with 12 bases between. Germline V gene data show CDR1 as SQVTM and CDR2 as ANQGSEA. CDR3 in amino acids: CSVFLGVNEQFF. CDR3 nucleotides: TGCAGCGTCTTCCTAGGGGTCAATGAGCAGTTCTTC.

V gene TRBV5-8 combines with J gene TRBJ1-5, with D unclear. There are 15 residues in the CDR3. Germline CDR1 reads SGHTS; CDR2 reads YDEGEE. V lost 2 bases and J 0 bases, leaving 9 bases between the germline ends. CDR3 bases: TGTGCCAGCAGCTTACAGCCATATAGCAATCAGCCCCAGCATTTT. Protein sequence: CASSLQPYSNQPQHF.